The next 29 T cell receptor beta chains were all read from a single sample in a study of OX40 agonist ivuxolimab in advanced cancers. Clones were sequenced by immunoSEQ multiplex PCR, and TCRdb holds only the in-frame ones, with some missing. The data hold about 45,000 clones, with roughly 90% observed a single time. The sample consisted of CD4+ or CD8+ T cells sorted from blood, taken in a trial of the OX40 agonist ivuxolimab. Every receptor here comes from an adult with an advanced solid tumor such as melanoma, head and neck, liver or kidney cancer.

The chain is built from TRBV6-5 and TRBJ1-1; tentative D call: TRBD1 (6 bases). Germline V gives CDR1 MNHEY, CDR2 SVGAGI. Trimming stripped 4 bases from V and 0 bases from J, with 9 bases between. This CDR3 region has 14 residues. The CDR3 nucleotides read TGTGCCAGCAGTTCGGCAGGGGTGAACACTGAAGCTTTCTTT. This gives the protein CASSSAGVNTEAFF.

This clone was detected once. The gene calls are TRBV5-4 and TRBJ2-3, with D perhaps matching TRBD1 or TRBD2 (6 bases each). The V end lost 4 bases, the J end lost 7 bases, and 10 bases lay between the germline ends. The CDR3 has 12 amino acids. Germline V lookup: CDR1 SGHNT, CDR2 YYREEE (reference sequence). The CDR3 DNA sequence: TGTGCCAGCAGCGGAGGGGGGAATACGCAGTATTTT. Protein sequence: CASSGGGNTQYF.

The rearrangement links TRBV28 to TRBJ2-2, with 9 bases aligning to TRBD1. Germline CDR1 and CDR2: MDHEN and SYDVKM. CDR3 length: 15 residues. Losses at the gene ends were 4 bases for V and 9 bases for J; bases not matched to a gene: 9. CDR3 region: CASSSPGQGMRELFF. The CDR3 nucleotides are TGTGCCAGCAGTTCTCCGGGACAGGGAATGAGGGAGCTGTTTTTT.

The chain employs TRBV2 and TRBJ2-3; D is unresolved. The CDR3 totals 14 residues. Germline V gives CDR1 SNHLY, CDR2 FYNNEI. Trimming took off 5 bases at V and 1 base at J, with 10 bases between the two ends. The CDR3 region is CASSTMAGTDTQYF. The CDR3 nucleotides read TGTGCCAGCAGTACTATGGCGGGCACAGATACGCAGTATTTT.

The genes are TRBV19 and TRBJ1-1, with a possible D match to TRBD1 (5 bases). Germline V lookup: CDR1 LNHDA, CDR2 SQIVND (reference sequence). The CDR3 runs to 13 residues. Trimming took 1 base from V and 6 from J, leaving 9 bases between them. CDR3 DNA: TGTGCCAGTAGTATAGGTGGGGCCGCTGAAGCTTTCTTT. Protein product: CASSIGGAAEAFF.

The chain has TRBV4-3 and TRBJ2-4; D is possibly TRBD1 (5 bases). The CDR3 consists of 11 residues. V was clipped by 1 base and J by 14 bases, with 9 bases between them. CDR1 and CDR2 from the germline V gene are LGHNA and YSLEER. Written as DNA, the CDR3 is TGCGCCAGCAGCCAAGGGCCAGGGAAGTACTTC. Translated: CASSQGPGKYF.

Of note for this clone: The sample carries other DNA sequences with the same CDR3. The chain employs TRBV6-1 and TRBJ2-1; 13 bases match TRBD2. This CDR3 spans 15 amino acids. The germline V gene encodes CDR1 MNHNS and CDR2 SASEGT. J gave up 7 bases and V 3 bases, and 3 bases lay outside the gene matches. Here the CDR3 DNA reads TGTGCCAGCAGTGAGGAACTAGCGGGAGGGAATGAGCAGTTCTTC. It translates to CASSEELAGGNEQFF.

The chain is built from TRBV4-1 and TRBJ2-5; D possibly corresponds to TRBD1 (7 bases). The CDR3 consists of 16 residues. CDR1 MGHRA and CDR2 YSYEKL come from the germline V gene. The V gene lost 4 bases and the J gene lost 2 bases, with 17 bases spanning the gap. CDR3 protein: CASSPGGGTDQETQYF. CDR3 nucleotides: TGCGCCAGCAGCCCGGGTGGGGGGACAGATCAAGAGACCCAGTACTTC.

In regard to this clone: The junction and the germline gene differ at one end; a read error may be behind it. The same CDR3 is also encoded by other DNA sequences in this sample. The V call is TRBV9, the J call TRBJ1-1, with D unclear. The CDR3 has 13 amino acids. CDR1 and CDR2 (germline): SGDLS, YYNGEE. CDR3 protein: CASSVGGYTEAFF. The DNA of the CDR3 is TGTGCCAGCAGTGTAGGAGGGTACACTGAAGCTTTCTTT.

The rearrangement joins TRBV10-3 to TRBJ2-7; TRBD2 matches 7 bases. V shed 6 bases, J shed 3 bases, and the junction held 8 bases outside the gene matches. The CDR3 runs to 14 residues. Germline V lookup: CDR1 ENHRY, CDR2 SYGVKD. CDR3 residues: CAISRREINYEQYF. The DNA of the CDR3 is TGTGCCATCAGCAGGCGGGAGATCAACTACGAGCAGTACTTC.

The rearrangement uses TRBV9 and TRBJ2-1, with D possibly being TRBD2 (6 bases). Trimming pared 3 bases from V and 8 bases from J, leaving 18 bases between. The CDR3 extends over 15 amino acids. Germline V gene sequence: CDR1 SGDLS, CDR2 YYNGEE. The CDR3 DNA follows: TGTGCCAGCAGCGCGCGATGGGGGGTAAACGATGAGCAGTTCTTC. This gives the protein CASSARWGVNDEQFF. Variable domain in full (rest from reference TRBV9 and TRBJ2-1): DSGVTQTPKHLITATGQRVTLRCSPRSGDLSVYWYQQSLDQGLQFLIQYYNGEERAKGNILERFSAQQFPDLHSELNLSSLELGDSALYFCASSARWGVNDEQFFGPGTRLTVL.

The V gene is TRBV6-1, the J gene TRBJ1-2; D remains unclear. CDR1 is MNHNS and CDR2 is SASEGT in the germline V gene. Trimming removed 2 bases at V and 6 bases at J, with 10 bases between. The CDR3 has 13 amino acids. CDR3 DNA sequence: TGTGCCAGCAGTGAAAAGTCTACGGATGGCTACACCTTC. Protein: CASSEKSTDGYTF.

The chain is built from TRBV5-1 and TRBJ1-2; D is ambiguous. Trimming removed 0 bases at V and 6 bases at J, with 9 bases between. The germline V gene encodes CDR1 SGHRS and CDR2 YFSETQ. The CDR3 is 13 amino acids. CDR3 coding DNA: TGCGCCAGCAGCTTGGTTTTCAGTGATGGCTACACCTTC. It specifies CASSLVFSDGYTF.

This clone has a single count. J is TRBJ1-2 and V is TRBV4-2; 7 nucleotides agree with TRBD1. The CDR3 has 18 amino acids. V lost 0 bases to trimming and J lost 4 bases; unmatched junction nucleotides: 14. Germline V gene lookup returns CDR1 LGHNA and CDR2 YNFKEQ. The CDR3 DNA is TGTGCCAGCAGCCAAGAGATCCTATGGCAGGGGGTAATCTATGGCTACACCTTC. Amino acid sequence: CASSQEILWQGVIYGYTF.

CDR3 in DNA: TGTGCCAGCAGCATTGGGGGTTACCACGAGCAGTACTTC. Protein sequence: CASSIGGYHEQYF. J is TRBJ2-7 and V is TRBV9; TRBD1 or TRBD2 may be the D gene (5 bases each). V dropped 4 bases and J dropped 5 bases, with 13 bases sitting between them. The germline V gene encodes CDR1 SGDLS and CDR2 YYNGEE. This CDR3 spans 13 amino acids.

The chain employs TRBV10-3 and TRBJ1-6; D ambiguous. This CDR3 contains 15 residues. V lost 3 bases and J lost 5, with 11 bases in between. Germline V gene data show CDR1 as ENHRY and CDR2 as SYGVKD. This chain's CDR3 is CAISDEDRNNSPLHF. The DNA for the CDR3 is TGTGCCATCAGTGATGAGGACCGGAATAATTCACCCCTCCACTTT.

The genes are TRBV9 and TRBJ2-1, with D perhaps given as TRBD1 or TRBD2 (5 bases each). The ends were cut back, 0 bases at V and 7 bases at J, with 14 bases in the middle. Germline CDR1 SGDLS, CDR2 YYNGEE. This CDR3 has 15 residues. As DNA, the CDR3 is TGTGCCAGCAGCGTAGAGGATATGGGGGTAAATGAGCAGTTCTTC. Its protein is CASSVEDMGVNEQFF.

This chain links TRBV10-1 with TRBJ1-1, with a tentative D call TRBD1 (6 bases). The V gene lost 6 bases and the J gene lost 2 bases, with 10 bases spanning the gap. Germline loops: CDR1 WNHNN, CDR2 SYGVQD (reference sequence). CDR3 length: 13 residues. The DNA for the CDR3 is TGCGCCAGCAGGACAGGAACTAACACTGAAGCTTTCTTT. Protein sequence: CASRTGTNTEAFF.

This chain uses TRBV7-9 with TRBJ2-2; D gene uncertain. The germline gives CDR1 SEHNR, CDR2 FQNEAQ (reference sequence). The CDR3 extends over 10 amino acids. The V end was cut by 5 bases, the J end by 7 bases, with 2 bases between. In nucleotides, the CDR3 is TGTGCCAGCAGCATCGGGGAGCTGTTTTTT. Amino acid sequence: CASSIGELFF.

The chain is built from TRBV27 and TRBJ1-1; D might be TRBD1 (6 bases). Trimming cost V 7 bases and J 3 bases, with 18 bases left between them. The CDR3 totals 15 residues. Germline CDR1 reads MNHEY; CDR2 reads SMNVEV (reference sequence). CDR3 nucleotide sequence: TGTGCCAGCACACAAGCGGGGGCGGGGGACACTGAAGCTTTCTTT. It translates to CASTQAGAGDTEAFF.

This chain uses TRBV5-8 with TRBJ1-1; D remains ambiguous. The CDR3 is 14 amino acids. Trimming cost V 4 bases and J 4 bases, with 14 bases left between them. Germline V gives CDR1 SGHTS, CDR2 YDEGEE. The CDR3 DNA follows: TGTGCCAGCAGCCGAACGGGCTCGAGCACTGAAGCTTTCTTT. As protein: CASSRTGSSTEAFF.

This chain joins TRBV9 and TRBJ1-1, with D possibly being TRBD1 (6 bases). Deletions cut 2 bases from V and 1 base from J, with 12 bases between. The CDR3 consists of 15 residues. CDR1 and CDR2 from the germline V gene are SGDLS and YYNGEE. The CDR3: CASSVEQGPNTEAFF. As DNA, the CDR3 is TGTGCCAGCAGCGTCGAACAGGGCCCGAACACTGAAGCTTTCTTT.

The chain recombines TRBV6-1 with TRBJ2-5, with TRBD2 identical over 14 bases. CDR1 is MNHNS, CDR2 SASEGT, per germline. CDR3 length: 18 residues. V shed 0 bases, J shed 1 base, and the junction held 4 bases outside the gene matches. CDR3 nucleotides: TGTGCCAGCAGTGAAGCAGGACTAGCGGGGGGTGGCCAAGAGACCCAGTACTTC. Translating gives CASSEAGLAGGGQETQYF.

The chain has TRBV15 and TRBJ2-5, with D perhaps matching TRBD2 (6 bases). V lost 1 base, J lost 3 bases, and 6 bases lay in between. This CDR3 is 13 amino acids long. Germline values: CDR1 LNHNV, CDR2 YYDKDF (reference sequence). CDR3 sequence: CATSRVAEETQYF. The CDR3 bases are TGTGCCACCAGCAGAGTAGCGGAAGAGACCCAGTACTTC.

The chain employs TRBV7-6 and TRBJ1-4, with TRBD1 as a possible D gene (5 bases). CDR1 is SGHVS, CDR2 FNYEAQ, per germline. Trimming removed 1 base from V and 6 bases from J, with 9 bases in between. The CDR3 loop spans 14 amino acids. The CDR3 DNA follows: TGTGCCAGCAGCTTAGAACAGGAAGATGAAAAACTGTTTTTT. It encodes CASSLEQEDEKLFF. Based on the CDR3 plus reference TRBV7-6 and TRBJ1-4, the full variable domain is GAGVSQSPRYKVTKRGQDVALRCDPISGHVSLYWYRQALGQGPEFLTYFNYEAQQDKSGLPNDRFSAERPEGSISTLTIQRTEQRDSAMYRCASSLEQEDEKLFFGSGTQLSVL.

This clone is a singleton in its sample. The chain couples TRBV14 to TRBJ2-5; no clear D. Trimming stripped 1 base from V and 5 bases from J, with 8 bases between. Germline values: CDR1 SGHDN, CDR2 FVKESK. This CDR3 has 13 residues. For the CDR3, the DNA is TGTGCCAGCAGCCAAGTGGCCCGGGAGACCCAGTACTTC. Encoded protein: CASSQVARETQYF.

The rearrangement links TRBV2 to TRBJ2-7; D gene ambiguous. From germline, CDR1 is SNHLY and CDR2 FYNNEI. Trimming took 8 bases from V and 0 from J, leaving 2 bases between them. The CDR3 is 10 amino acids. The CDR3 DNA sequence: TGTGCCAGCCTCTCCTACGAGCAGTACTTC. Protein: CASLSYEQYF.

The J gene is TRBJ1-5, the V gene TRBV6-1; tentatively, D is TRBD1 (6 bases). This CDR3 spans 14 amino acids. Deletions cut 4 bases from V and 5 bases from J, with 12 bases between. The germline gives CDR1 MNHNS, CDR2 SASEGT. The CDR3 nucleotides read TGTGCCAGCAGTGCTAACAGGGAAGATCAGCCCCAGCATTTT. Amino acid sequence: CASSANREDQPQHF.

This sequence joins TRBV4-1 and TRBJ2-1; unclear D gene. This CDR3 is 15 amino acids long. V gave up 4 bases and J gave up 8 bases, with 18 bases separating them. In germline, CDR1 is MGHRA, CDR2 YSYEKL. Written as DNA, the CDR3 is TGCGCCAGCAGCCGAGACACGGTTCAGATCGATGAGCAGTTCTTC. Encoded protein: CASSRDTVQIDEQFF.